This T cell receptor beta chain was sequenced for a study of shared clonotypes between healthy human individuals. Partitioning of CD4+ cells yielded a CD45RA+ naive subset and a CD45RA-negative memory subset. This clone was detected once. Its antigen is not known. Clones were read by immunoSEQ multiplex PCR, and TCRdb kept only the in-frame ones, dropping some. The table shows 1.6 million or so clones, with approximately 98.5% occurring only once. General study findings and limits: Tissues were not sampled, only blood, and their repertoires likely differ.

J was trimmed by 6 bases and V by 6 bases; bases with no gene match: 2. The CDR3 is 12 amino acids. In germline, CDR1 is SEHNR, CDR2 FQNEAQ (reference sequence). Sequenced sample: naive CD4+ T cells sorted from blood. Regarding subset: CD45RA+ positively selected. This receptor was obtained from a young man in good health. V gene TRBV7-9 combines with J gene TRBJ2-7, with 10 bases that match TRBD1. In nucleotides, the CDR3 is TGTGCCAGCAGTCGGGACAGGGGCGAGCAGTACTTC. Translated: CASSRDRGEQYF.